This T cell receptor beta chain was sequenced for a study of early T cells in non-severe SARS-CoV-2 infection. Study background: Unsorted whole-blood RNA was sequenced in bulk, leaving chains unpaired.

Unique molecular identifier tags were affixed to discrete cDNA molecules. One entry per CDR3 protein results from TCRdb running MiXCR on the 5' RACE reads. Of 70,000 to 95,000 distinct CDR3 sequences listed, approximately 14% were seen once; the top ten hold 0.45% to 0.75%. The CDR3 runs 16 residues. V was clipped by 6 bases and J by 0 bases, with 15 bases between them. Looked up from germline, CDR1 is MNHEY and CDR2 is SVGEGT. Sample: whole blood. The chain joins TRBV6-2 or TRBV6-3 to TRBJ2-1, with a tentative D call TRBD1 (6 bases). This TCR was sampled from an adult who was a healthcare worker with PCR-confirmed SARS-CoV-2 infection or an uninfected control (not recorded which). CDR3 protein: CASSPGAPSSYNEQFF. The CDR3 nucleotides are TGTGCCAGCAGCCCAGGGGCACCGAGCTCCTACAATGAGCAGTTCTTC.